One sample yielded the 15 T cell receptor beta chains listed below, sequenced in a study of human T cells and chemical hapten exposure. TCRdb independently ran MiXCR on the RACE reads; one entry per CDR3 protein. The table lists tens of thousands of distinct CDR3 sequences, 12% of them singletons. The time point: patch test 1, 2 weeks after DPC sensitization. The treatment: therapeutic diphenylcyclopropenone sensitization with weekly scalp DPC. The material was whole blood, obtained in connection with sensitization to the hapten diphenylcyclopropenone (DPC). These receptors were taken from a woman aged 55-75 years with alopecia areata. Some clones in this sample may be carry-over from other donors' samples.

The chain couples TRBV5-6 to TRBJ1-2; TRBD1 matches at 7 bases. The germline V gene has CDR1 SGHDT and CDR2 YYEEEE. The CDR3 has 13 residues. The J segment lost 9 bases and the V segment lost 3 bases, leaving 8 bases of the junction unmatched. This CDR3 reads CASSSLTGARYTF. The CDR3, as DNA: TGTGCCAGCAGCTCGTTAACAGGGGCCCGCTACACCTTC.

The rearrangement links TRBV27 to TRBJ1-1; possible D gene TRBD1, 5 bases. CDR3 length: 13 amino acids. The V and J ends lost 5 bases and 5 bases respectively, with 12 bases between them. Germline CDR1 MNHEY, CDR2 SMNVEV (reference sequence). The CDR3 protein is CASSGAGGTEAFF. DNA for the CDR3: TGTGCCAGCAGTGGGGCCGGGGGAACTGAAGCTTTCTTT.

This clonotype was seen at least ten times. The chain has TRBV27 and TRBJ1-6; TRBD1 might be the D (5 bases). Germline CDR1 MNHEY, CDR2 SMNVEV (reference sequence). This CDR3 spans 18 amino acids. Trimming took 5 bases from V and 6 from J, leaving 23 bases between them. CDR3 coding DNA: TGTGCCAGCAGTCCTACGAGATGGCCGGGACGCTCTAATTCACCCCTCCACTTT. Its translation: CASSPTRWPGRSNSPLHF.

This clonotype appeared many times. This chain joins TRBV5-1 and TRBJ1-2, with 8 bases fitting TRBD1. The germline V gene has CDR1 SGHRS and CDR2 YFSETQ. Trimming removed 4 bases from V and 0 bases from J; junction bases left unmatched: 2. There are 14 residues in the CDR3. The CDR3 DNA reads TGCGCCAGCAGCCCGGGACAGGCTAACTATGGCTACACCTTC. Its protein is CASSPGQANYGYTF.

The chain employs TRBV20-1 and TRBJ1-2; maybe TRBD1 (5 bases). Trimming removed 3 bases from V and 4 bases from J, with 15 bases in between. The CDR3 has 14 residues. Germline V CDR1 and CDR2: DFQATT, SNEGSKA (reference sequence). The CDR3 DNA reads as TGCAGTGCTAGTACTGGAGGGGAAGGCTATGGCTACACCTTC. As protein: CSASTGGEGYGYTF.

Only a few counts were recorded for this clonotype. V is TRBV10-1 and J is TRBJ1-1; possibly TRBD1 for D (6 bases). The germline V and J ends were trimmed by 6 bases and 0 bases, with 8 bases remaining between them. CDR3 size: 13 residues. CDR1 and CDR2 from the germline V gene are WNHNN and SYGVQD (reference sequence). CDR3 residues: CASRDSLNTEAFF. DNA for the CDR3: TGCGCCAGCAGGGACAGCCTGAACACTGAAGCTTTCTTT.

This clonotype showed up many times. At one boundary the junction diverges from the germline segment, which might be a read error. CDR3 sequence: CSARGWGTEAFF. CDR3 nucleotide sequence: TGCAGTGCAAGAGGATGGGGGACTGAAGCTTTCTTT. This chain links TRBV20-1 with TRBJ1-1, with TRBD1 as a possible D gene (5 bases). There are 12 residues in the CDR3. CDR1 is DFQATT, CDR2 SNEGSKA, per germline (reference sequence).

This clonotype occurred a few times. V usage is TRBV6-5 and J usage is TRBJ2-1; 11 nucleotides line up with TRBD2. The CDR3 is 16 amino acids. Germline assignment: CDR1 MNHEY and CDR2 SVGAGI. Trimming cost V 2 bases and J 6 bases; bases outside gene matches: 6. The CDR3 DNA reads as TGTGCCAGCAGTTACCTCCGTAGCGGGGGGGCCAATGAGCAGTTCTTC. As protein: CASSYLRSGGANEQFF.

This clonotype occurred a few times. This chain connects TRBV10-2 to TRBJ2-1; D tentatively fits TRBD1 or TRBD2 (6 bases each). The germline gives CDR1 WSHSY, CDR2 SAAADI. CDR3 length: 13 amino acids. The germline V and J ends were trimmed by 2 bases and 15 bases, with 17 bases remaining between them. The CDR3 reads CASSESGGGHGFF. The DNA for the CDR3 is TGCGCCAGCAGTGAGAGTGGAGGGGGGCATGGGTTCTTC.

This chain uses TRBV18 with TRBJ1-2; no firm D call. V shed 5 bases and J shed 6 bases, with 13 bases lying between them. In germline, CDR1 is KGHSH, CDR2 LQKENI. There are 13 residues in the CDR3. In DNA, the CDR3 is TGTGCCAGCTCAGCCGCGAGGGAGGATGGCTACACCTTC. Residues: CASSAAREDGYTF.

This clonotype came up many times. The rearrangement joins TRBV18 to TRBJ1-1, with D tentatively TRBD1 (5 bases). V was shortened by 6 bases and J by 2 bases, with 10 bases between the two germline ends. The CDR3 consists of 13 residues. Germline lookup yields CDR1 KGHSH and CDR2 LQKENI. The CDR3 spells CASSRGTNTEAFF. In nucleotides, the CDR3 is TGTGCCAGCTCCCGCGGGACTAACACTGAAGCTTTCTTT.

CDR3 nucleotides: TGCAGTGTGCAGAGAGGGACAGGGGAAAACATTCAGTACTTC. It is translated as CSVQRGTGENIQYF. This sequence joins TRBV20-1 and TRBJ2-4; 10 positions agree with TRBD1. The CDR3 is made up of 14 amino acids. Germline loops: CDR1 DFQATT, CDR2 SNEGSKA (reference sequence). The V segment lost 7 bases and the J segment 5 bases; nucleotides outside the gene matches: 8.

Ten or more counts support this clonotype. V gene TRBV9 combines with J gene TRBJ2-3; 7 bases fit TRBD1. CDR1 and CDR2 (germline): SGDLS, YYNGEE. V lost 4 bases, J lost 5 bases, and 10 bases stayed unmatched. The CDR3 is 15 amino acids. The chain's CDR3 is CASSRQGMVVDTQYF. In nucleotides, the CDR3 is TGTGCCAGCAGCCGACAGGGTATGGTAGTAGATACGCAGTATTTT.

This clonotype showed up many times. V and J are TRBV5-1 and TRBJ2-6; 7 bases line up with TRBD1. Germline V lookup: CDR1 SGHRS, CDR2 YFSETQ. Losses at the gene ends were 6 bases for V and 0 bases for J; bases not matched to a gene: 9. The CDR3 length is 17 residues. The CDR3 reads CASILEGQDSGANVLTF. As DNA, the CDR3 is TGCGCCAGCATCCTTGAAGGACAGGACTCTGGGGCCAACGTCCTGACTTTC.

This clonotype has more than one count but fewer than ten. CDR3 sequence reads: CASSPPSTGHNEQFF. The CDR3 nucleotides are TGTGCCAGCTCACCACCGAGTACAGGTCACAATGAGCAGTTCTTC. The J gene is TRBJ2-1, the V gene TRBV18, with D perhaps matching TRBD1 (5 bases). V was trimmed by 0 bases and J by 5 bases, leaving 11 bases between them. Germline CDR1 reads KGHSH; CDR2 reads LQKENI. This CDR3 has 15 residues.